This TCR beta chain was captured by sequencing in a study of shared clonotypes between healthy human individuals. Looking at the study overall: The cohort comprised two women and a few men. Their ages spanned 18 to 49 years.

All donors were healthy HIV-negative adults lacking recent acute infections or vaccinations. There were only Caucasian adults among the donors, and all lived in Nashville, Tennessee. Generated by immunoSEQ multiplex PCR, the TCRdb table keeps only in-frame clones and is missing some. The sample yields approximately 1.1 million clones, around 78% seen once. The sample consisted of memory CD4+ T cells from PBMCs. Subset indicated: CD45RA-negative fraction. The receptor's source is a man younger than 35 in good health. Some clones in this sample may be carry-over from other donors' samples.

The CDR3 sequence: CASSQRGGLAPDTQYF. In nucleotides, the CDR3 is TGTGCCAGCAGCCAAAGAGGGGGACTAGCTCCAGATACGCAGTATTTT. The J gene is TRBJ2-3, the V gene TRBV7-9, with TRBD2 matching over 9 bases. V lost 5 bases and J lost 4; bases outside the gene matches: 10. This CDR3 contains 16 residues. CDR1 and CDR2 from the germline V gene are SEHNR and FQNEAQ (reference sequence).